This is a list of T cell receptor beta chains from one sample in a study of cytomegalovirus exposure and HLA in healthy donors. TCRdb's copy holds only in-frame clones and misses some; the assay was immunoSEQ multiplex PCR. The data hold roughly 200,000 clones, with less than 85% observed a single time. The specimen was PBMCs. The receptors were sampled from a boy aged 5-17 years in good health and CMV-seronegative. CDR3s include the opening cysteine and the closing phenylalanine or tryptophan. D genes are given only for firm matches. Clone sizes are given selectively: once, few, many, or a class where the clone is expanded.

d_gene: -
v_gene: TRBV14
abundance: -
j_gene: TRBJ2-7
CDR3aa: CASSLSQGGSYEQYF
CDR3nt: TGTGCCAGCAGCCTATCACAGGGTGGGAGTTACGAGCAGTACTTC

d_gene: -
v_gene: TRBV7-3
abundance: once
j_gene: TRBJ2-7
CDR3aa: CASSFNRGGEQYF
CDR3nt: TGTGCCAGCAGTTTTAACAGGGGAGGTGAGCAGTACTTC

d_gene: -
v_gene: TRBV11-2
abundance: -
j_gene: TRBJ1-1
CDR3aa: CASSSSGVRTEAFF
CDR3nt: TGTGCCAGCAGCTCATCAGGGGTTCGGACTGAAGCTTTCTTT

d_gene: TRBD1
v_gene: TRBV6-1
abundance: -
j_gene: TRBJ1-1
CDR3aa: CASSETTGVGGEAFF
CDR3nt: TGTGCCAGCAGTGAAACGACAGGGGTAGGGGGTGAAGCTTTCTTT

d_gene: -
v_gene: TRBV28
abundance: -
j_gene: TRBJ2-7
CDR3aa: CASSFPGENYEQYF
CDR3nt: TGTGCCAGCAGTTTTCCGGGAGAGAACTACGAGCAGTACTTC

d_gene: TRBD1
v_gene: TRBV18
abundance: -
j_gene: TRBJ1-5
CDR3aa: CASSPGGPQPQHF
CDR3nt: TGTGCCAGCTCGCCAGGGGGCCCTCAGCCCCAGCATTTT

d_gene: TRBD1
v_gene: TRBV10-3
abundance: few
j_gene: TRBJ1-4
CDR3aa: CAISEWDSGKNEKLFF
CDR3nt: TGTGCCATCAGTGAGTGGGACAGCGGTAAGAATGAAAAACTGTTTTTT

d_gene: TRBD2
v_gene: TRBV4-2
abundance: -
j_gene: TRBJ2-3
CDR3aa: CASSQEASGSTDTQYF
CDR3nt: TGTGCCAGCAGCCAAGAGGCTAGCGGGAGCACAGATACGCAGTATTTT

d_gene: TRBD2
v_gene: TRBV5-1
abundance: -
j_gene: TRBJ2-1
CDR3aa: CASSLASGGANEQFF
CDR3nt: TGCGCCAGCAGCTTGGCTAGCGGGGGGGCCAATGAGCAGTTCTTC

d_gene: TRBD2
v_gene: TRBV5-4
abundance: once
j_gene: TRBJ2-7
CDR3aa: CASSRTSGNEQYF
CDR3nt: TGTGCCAGCAGCCGGACTAGCGGGAACGAGCAGTACTTC

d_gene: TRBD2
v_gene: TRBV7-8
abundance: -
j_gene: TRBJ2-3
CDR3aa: CASSLLVAGTDTQYF
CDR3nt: TGTGCCAGCAGCTTATTAGTAGCGGGAACAGATACGCAGTATTTT

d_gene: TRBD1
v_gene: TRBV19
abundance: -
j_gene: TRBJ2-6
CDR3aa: CASSPRTGSGANVLTF
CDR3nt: TGTGCCAGTAGTCCCAGGACAGGGTCTGGGGCCAACGTCCTGACTTTC

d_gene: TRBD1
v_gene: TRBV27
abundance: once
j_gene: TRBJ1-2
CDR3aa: CASRSGTGPNYGYTF
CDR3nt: TGTGCCAGCAGATCCGGGACAGGGCCTAACTATGGCTACACCTTC

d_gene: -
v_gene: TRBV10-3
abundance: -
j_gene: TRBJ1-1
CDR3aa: CAINGQQNTEAFF
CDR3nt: TGTGCCATCAACGGACAGCAGAACACTGAAGCTTTCTTT

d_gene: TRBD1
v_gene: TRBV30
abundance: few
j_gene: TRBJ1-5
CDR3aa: CAWSRPRSTGNQPQHF
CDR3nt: TGTGCCTGGAGTCGACCCCGGTCGACAGGGAATCAGCCCCAGCATTTT

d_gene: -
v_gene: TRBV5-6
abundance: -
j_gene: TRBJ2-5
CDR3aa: CASSLSGRGKETQYF
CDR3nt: TGTGCCAGCAGCTTGAGTGGGCGGGGAAAAGAGACCCAGTACTTC

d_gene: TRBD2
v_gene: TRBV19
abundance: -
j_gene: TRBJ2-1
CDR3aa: CASSIDPLLAGGTYNEQFF
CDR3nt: TGTGCCAGTAGTATAGACCCCCTCTTAGCGGGAGGAACCTACAATGAGCAGTTCTTC

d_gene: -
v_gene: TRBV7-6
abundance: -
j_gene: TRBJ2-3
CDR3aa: CASSWGGAGEVTDTQYF
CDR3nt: TGTGCCAGCAGCTGGGGGGGCGCGGGGGAAGTCACAGATACGCAGTATTTT

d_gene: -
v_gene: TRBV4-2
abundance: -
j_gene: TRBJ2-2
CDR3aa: CASSQEAGPTGELFF
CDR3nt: TGTGCCAGCAGCCAAGAGGCGGGCCCCACCGGGGAGCTGTTTTTT

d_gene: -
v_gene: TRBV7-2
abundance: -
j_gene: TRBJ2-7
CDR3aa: CASSVSYEQYF
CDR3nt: TGTGCCAGCAGCGTCAGCTACGAGCAGTACTTC

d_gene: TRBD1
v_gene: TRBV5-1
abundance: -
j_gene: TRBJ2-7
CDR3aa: CASSRDRNYEQYF
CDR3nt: TGCGCCAGCAGCAGGGACAGAAACTACGAGCAGTACTTC

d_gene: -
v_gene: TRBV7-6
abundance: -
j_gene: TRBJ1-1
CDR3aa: CASRTDTNTEAFF
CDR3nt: TGTGCCAGCAGGACGGACACGAACACTGAAGCTTTCTTT

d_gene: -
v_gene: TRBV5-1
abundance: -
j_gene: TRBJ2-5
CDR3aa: CASSPGGSERETQYF
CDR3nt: TGCGCCAGCAGCCCCGGCGGCTCCGAGAGGGAGACCCAGTACTTC

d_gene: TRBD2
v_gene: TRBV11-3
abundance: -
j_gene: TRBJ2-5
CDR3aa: CASSSGLAGVRETQYF
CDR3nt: TGTGCCAGCAGCTCCGGACTAGCGGGAGTGAGAGAGACCCAGTACTTC

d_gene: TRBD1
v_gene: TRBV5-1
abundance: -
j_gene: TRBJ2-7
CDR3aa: CASSSLPGQGYADEQYF
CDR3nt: TGCGCCAGCAGCTCCCTACCGGGACAGGGGTATGCGGACGAGCAGTACTTC